Sequencing of this T cell receptor (beta chain) was carried out in a study of T cells after yellow fever vaccination. The wider study: The authors prepared low-cell-number fractions using SMART-Seq v4 Ultra Low Input.

Study-level results: FACS-sorted repertoires could contain abundant clonotypes contaminating from the bulk population. Weaker, the secondary response peaked sooner, at day 5 versus 15.

This clonotype has a count of ten or more. The target antigen is unknown. In making TCR cDNA, 5'RACE template switching added a universal primer site and UMIs to it. A single record per CDR3 protein comes from TCRdb applying MiXCR to the 5' RACE reads. This sample has 250,000 to 400,000 distinct CDR3 sequences, with approximately 4.3% found just once. Germline CDR1 and CDR2: MNHEY and SMNVEV (reference sequence). CDR3 length equals 17 residues. With V trimmed by 0 bases and J by 10 bases, 12 bases remained unmatched. The sequence derives from a man aged 18 to 30 who received the YFV17D yellow fever vaccine. The input for sequencing was PBMCs, taken 15 days after the yellow fever booster vaccination. V and J are TRBV27 and TRBJ1-6; TRBD1 agrees at 7 bases. CDR3 coding DNA: TGTGCCAGCAGTTTATCCCTGTACAGGGGTCCGAACTCACCCCTCCACTTT. It codes for CASSLSLYRGPNSPLHF.